Included here is one T cell receptor (beta chain) sequence, with context. The data stem from a study of blood T cell repertoires in COVID-19. Study information: PBMCs, B-cell-depleted T cells, or T cells provided the cDNA or gDNA that made up the material.

CDR1 and CDR2 from the germline V gene are LGHNA and YNFKEQ. V was pared by 1 base and J by 4 bases, with 4 bases of the junction left unmatched. The CDR3 length is 15 residues. Original handling: Estimated nucleated cell counts came from reference gene primer amplification. Generated by immunoSEQ multiplex PCR, the TCRdb table keeps only in-frame clones and is missing some. V and J calls and clone size are given by that table; D and trimming were obtained from the DNA. The table has fewer than 300,000 clones, approximately 85% seen once. Recovered status in Cohort 3 required two negative PCRs, clearance, or symptom resolution.

This TCR was sampled from a woman in her 30s who had recovered from COVID-19. This chain uses TRBV4-2 with TRBJ1-2; 9 bases are a match to TRBD1. Sequenced material: PBMCs or T cells enriched from blood (not recorded which). The chain's CDR3 is CASSQAGQGAYGYTF. The DNA of the CDR3 is TGTGCCAGCAGCCAAGCGGGACAGGGCGCCTATGGCTACACCTTC.